The 11 T cell receptor beta chains in this list originate from one sample, sequenced in a study of shared clonotypes between healthy human individuals. Terminally differentiated effector memory CD45RA+ cells were excluded from the naive CD8 cells, which were CD45RO-negative and positively selected for CCR7. The assay was immunoSEQ multiplex PCR, and TCRdb's table has in-frame clones only and misses some. The sample lists about 2.1 million clones, approximately 92% occurring once. Input material: naive CD8+ T cells from PBMCs. These TCRs come from a man younger than 30 in good health. Some clones in this sample may be carry-over from other donors' samples.

The genes are TRBV27 and TRBJ2-5, with a tentative D call TRBD1 (5 bases). The CDR3 length is 13 residues. The V end lost 6 bases, the J end lost 9 bases, and 17 bases lay between the germline ends. Germline loops: CDR1 MNHEY, CDR2 SMNVEV (reference sequence). The CDR3 protein is CASRHPQDPAQYF. CDR3 DNA: TGTGCCAGCAGACACCCACAGGACCCGGCCCAGTACTTC.

The rearrangement links TRBV4-1 to TRBJ1-1, with unresolved D. The CDR3 spans 15 residues. CDR1 and CDR2 (germline): MGHRA, YSYEKL. V dropped 1 base and J dropped 0 bases, with 9 bases sitting between them. In nucleotides, the CDR3 is TGCGCCAGCAGCCAAGTGCTACAGTTGAACACTGAAGCTTTCTTT. Translated: CASSQVLQLNTEAFF.

The chain combines TRBV28 with TRBJ1-5; TRBD1 aligns across 10 bases. The V and J ends lost 5 bases and 3 bases, in that order; junction bases with no gene match: 7. Germline V gives CDR1 MDHEN, CDR2 SYDVKM. The CDR3 is made up of 16 amino acids. CDR3 nucleotides: TGTGCCAGCAGTCCGGGACAGGGGAGCCACAATCAGCCCCAGCATTTT. Translated: CASSPGQGSHNQPQHF.

This chain links TRBV5-3 with TRBJ1-1; D unresolved. TRBV5-3 is classed as an ORF, of uncertain function. With 1 base removed from V and 5 bases from J, the gap between germline ends came to 21 bases. The CDR3 extends over 17 amino acids. The CDR3 DNA reads TGTGCCAGAAGCTTGCATCAATCAACTCCCCGAGGGACTGAAGCTTTCTTT. It codes for CARSLHQSTPRGTEAFF.

This CDR3 is CASSALRDRYEQYF. For the CDR3, the DNA is TGTGCCAGTTCCGCCCTTCGGGACAGATACGAGCAGTACTTC. V and J are TRBV19 and TRBJ2-7, with 7 nucleotides matching TRBD1. The CDR3 consists of 14 residues. The germline V gene has CDR1 LNHDA and CDR2 SQIVND (reference sequence). V dropped 8 bases and J dropped 4; count of bases not matched to a gene: 11.

The chain joins TRBV10-1 to TRBJ2-1; TRBD1 agrees at 11 bases. This CDR3 region has 13 residues. V shed 6 bases, J shed 6 bases, and the junction held 1 base outside the gene matches. Germline assignment: CDR1 WNHNN and CDR2 SYGVQD (reference sequence). For the CDR3, the DNA is TGCGCCAGCAGGGGGACAGGGGGCAATGAGCAGTTCTTC. Its translation is CASRGTGGNEQFF.

In its sample, this clone was seen once. The chain is built from TRBV6-1 and TRBJ2-1, with TRBD2 identical over 10 bases. There are 15 residues in the CDR3. V lost 2 bases to trimming and J lost 6 bases; unmatched junction nucleotides: 4. Looked up from germline, CDR1 is MNHNS and CDR2 is SASEGT. DNA of the CDR3: TGTGCCAGCAGTGAACTAGCGGGAGAAGGCAATGAGCAGTTCTTC. Translated, it gives CASSELAGEGNEQFF.

This chain uses TRBV19 with TRBJ2-2; 7 nucleotides align to TRBD1. The ends lost 8 bases at V and 9 bases at J; junction bases unmatched: 9. The germline CDR1 and CDR2 sequences are LNHDA and SQIVND (reference sequence). The CDR3 has 13 amino acids. The CDR3 DNA is TGTGCCAGTGGGAGCGACAGGGTCTGGGAGCTGTTTTTT. This codes for CASGSDRVWELFF.

The chain combines TRBV27 with TRBJ2-1, with D tentatively TRBD1 (5 bases). CDR1 is MNHEY and CDR2 is SMNVEV in the germline V gene (reference sequence). CDR3 size: 13 residues. Between the trimmed V and J ends, which lost 9 bases and 7 bases, there was a span of 16 bases. The CDR3 coding sequence is TGTGCCAGTCAGGGCCCCAGGGCGAATGAGCAGTTCTTC. This translates into CASQGPRANEQFF.

The chain uses TRBV5-1 and TRBJ1-1; the D gene is possibly TRBD1 (5 bases). The V gene lost 8 bases and the J gene lost 0 bases, with 14 bases spanning the gap. The CDR3 is 14 residues long. Germline CDR1 and CDR2: SGHRS and YFSETQ. The CDR3 nucleotides are TGCGCCAGTCGCGACAGAAACATGAACACTGAAGCTTTCTTT. It specifies CASRDRNMNTEAFF.

The chain links TRBV5-6 to TRBJ1-4; 8 bases match TRBD1. CDR1 SGHDT and CDR2 YYEEEE come from the germline V gene. Trimming at V came to 5 bases and at J to 17 bases, leaving 8 bases not matched to a gene. The CDR3 loop spans 11 amino acids. This chain's CDR3 is CASRKTGQVFF. The CDR3 bases are TGTGCCAGCAGAAAGACGGGACAGGTATTTTTT. Full variable domain (rest looked up from reference TRBV5-6 and TRBJ1-4): DAGVTQSPTHLIKTRGQQVTLRCSPKSGHDTVSWYQQALGQGPQFIFQYYEEEERQRGNFPDRFSGHQFPNYSSELNVNALLLGDSALYLCASRKTGQVFFGSGTQLSVL.